In its sample, the clone carrying this TCR beta chain was seen a few times. This sample stems from a study of T-cell reconstitution after alpha-beta-depleted transplantation in children. Trimming stripped 3 bases from V and 1 base from J, with 9 bases between. The CDR3 totals 14 residues. Germline CDR1 SGHTA, CDR2 FQGTGA. TCRbeta library construction was performed incorporating unique molecular identifiers. TCRdb called the PCR reads again in MiXCR, with one record for every CDR3 protein. This table has 490,000 or so distinct CDR3 sequences, around 12% appearing once. The clonotype was recovered from a human donor who donated a stem cell graft to a child with combined immunodeficiency. The sequencing here drew on PBMCs from the stem cell graft donor, taken from the stem cell graft. The chain couples TRBV7-3 to TRBJ2-5; D may be TRBD1 (5 bases). DNA for the CDR3: TGTGCCAGCAGCTTGCAGGGAACCCAAGAGACCCAGTACTTC. Translation gives CASSLQGTQETQYF.